The 11 T cell receptor beta chains given below trace back to one sample, sequenced in a study of molecular identifiers for immune sequencing clone quantification. TCRdb called the PCR reads again in MiXCR, with one record for every CDR3 protein. The data show hundreds of thousands of distinct CDR3 sequences, just under 20% seen once. The sequencing sample was made of naive CD8+ T cells from blood, with Jurkat cell RNA spiked in. Described subset: FACS-sorted CD8+CD4-CCR7+CD45RA+ naive T cells. Receptor source: a human donor in good health. Some libraries in this study had Jurkat cell RNA spiked in.

A remark on this clonotype: Being one base from a much bigger clone, this may be a read error. The CDR3 coding sequence is TGTGCCAGCAGCAATGAAGCGGAAGGGCTGGAGACCCAGTACTTC. Protein product: CASSNEAEGLETQYF. The chain uses TRBV3-1 and TRBJ2-5, with D perhaps matching TRBD2 (5 bases). Per germline, CDR1 LGHDT and CDR2 YNNKEL (reference sequence). This CDR3 comprises 15 residues. Trimming removed 5 bases from V and 5 bases from J, with 18 bases in between.

This clonotype was seen a few times. The chain couples TRBV4-3 to TRBJ1-6; D remains unclear. There are 16 residues in the CDR3. CDR1 is LGHNA, CDR2 YSLEER, per germline. V gave up 0 bases and J gave up 3 bases, with 9 bases separating them. This CDR3 is CASSQDKGGYNSPLHF. The CDR3 DNA reads as TGCGCCAGCAGCCAAGATAAAGGCGGCTATAATTCACCCCTCCACTTT.

This sequence joins TRBV4-1 and TRBJ2-1; D unclear. V lost 0 bases and J lost 7, with 7 bases in between. The CDR3 covers 13 residues. Germline values: CDR1 MGHRA, CDR2 YSYEKL. CDR3 bases: TGCGCCAGCAGCCAAGACTGGGCAAATGAGCAGTTCTTC. It translates to CASSQDWANEQFF.

Of note for this clonotype: It may be a read error: a sequence one base away is much more abundant. This rearrangement joins TRBV15 to TRBJ1-1, with D possibly being TRBD1 (5 bases). Germline loops: CDR1 LNHNV, CDR2 YYDKDF (reference sequence). This CDR3 comprises 14 residues. V lost 6 bases and J lost 3, with 14 bases in between. The CDR3 DNA reads TGTGCCACCAGGACGGCAGGGCCGGACACTGAAGCTTTCTTT. This codes for CATRTAGPDTEAFF.

Remarks on this clonotype: This may come from a read error, since a much larger clone is one base off. The rearrangement joins TRBV4-3 to TRBJ2-5; TRBD2 might be the D (6 bases). CDR1 and CDR2 from the germline V gene are LGHNA and YSLEER. This CDR3 is built from 13 residues. Deletions cut 1 base from V and 7 bases from J, with 10 bases between. CDR3 in amino acids: CASSQATGGTQYF. DNA for the CDR3: TGCGCCAGCAGCCAAGCGACCGGGGGGACCCAGTACTTC.

This clonotype was picked up a small number of times. Compared with germline, one end of the junction differs, possibly owing to a read error. V gene TRBV6-2 or TRBV6-3 combines with J gene TRBJ2-7; D gene uncertain. The CDR3 contains 11 residues. CDR1 and CDR2 from the germline V gene are MNHEY and SVGEGT. In DNA, the CDR3 is TGTGCCGGCAGTCATACCTACGAGCAGTACTTC. It is translated as CAGSHTYEQYF.

Of note for this clonotype: Being one base from a much bigger clone, this may be a read error. The chain's CDR3 is CARSVLGFGQPQHF. For the CDR3, the DNA is TGTGCCCGGAGTGTACTAGGTTTCGGTCAGCCCCAGCATTTT. The genes are TRBV30 and TRBJ1-5; D unclear. Germline CDR1 is GTSNPN and CDR2 is SVGIG (reference sequence). This CDR3 region has 14 residues.

This clonotype has ten or more counts. The chain couples TRBV7-9 to TRBJ2-2; D is ambiguous. The germline gives CDR1 SEHNR, CDR2 FQNEAQ (reference sequence). The V end lost 1 base, the J end lost 5 bases, and 8 bases lay between the germline ends. The CDR3 has 14 residues. CDR3 sequence reads: CASSLGGWTGELFF. DNA of the CDR3: TGTGCCAGCAGCTTAGGAGGATGGACCGGGGAGCTGTTTTTT.

This clonotype was seen repeatedly, ten times or more. The chain links TRBV7-9 to TRBJ2-7, with 10 positions matching TRBD1. CDR1 and CDR2 from the germline V gene are SEHNR and FQNEAQ (reference sequence). The CDR3 is 16 amino acids. V dropped 6 bases and J dropped 4; count of bases not matched to a gene: 12. Here the CDR3 reads CASSSDRGRRTYEQYF. The DNA of the CDR3 is TGTGCCAGCAGTTCCGACAGGGGGCGAAGGACTTACGAGCAGTACTTC.

This clonotype was seen repeatedly, ten times or more. The chain has TRBV29-1 and TRBJ1-5; D might be TRBD1 (5 bases). Trimming removed 3 bases from V and 3 bases from J, with 9 bases in between. This CDR3 is built from 13 residues. Germline V CDR1 and CDR2: SQVTM, ANQGSEA. CDR3 residues: CSVDQGNNQPQHF. The CDR3, as DNA: TGCAGCGTTGATCAGGGAAACAATCAGCCCCAGCATTTT.

This clonotype turned up a few times. The chain links TRBV6-2 or TRBV6-3 to TRBJ1-5, with D hard to call. Trimming pared 7 bases from V and 2 bases from J, leaving 21 bases between. The germline V gene encodes CDR1 MNHEY and CDR2 SVGEGT. CDR3 length: 17 residues. The CDR3 sequence: CASNPMTRVDGNQPQHF. DNA of the CDR3: TGTGCCAGCAATCCAATGACAAGGGTAGACGGCAATCAGCCCCAGCATTTT.